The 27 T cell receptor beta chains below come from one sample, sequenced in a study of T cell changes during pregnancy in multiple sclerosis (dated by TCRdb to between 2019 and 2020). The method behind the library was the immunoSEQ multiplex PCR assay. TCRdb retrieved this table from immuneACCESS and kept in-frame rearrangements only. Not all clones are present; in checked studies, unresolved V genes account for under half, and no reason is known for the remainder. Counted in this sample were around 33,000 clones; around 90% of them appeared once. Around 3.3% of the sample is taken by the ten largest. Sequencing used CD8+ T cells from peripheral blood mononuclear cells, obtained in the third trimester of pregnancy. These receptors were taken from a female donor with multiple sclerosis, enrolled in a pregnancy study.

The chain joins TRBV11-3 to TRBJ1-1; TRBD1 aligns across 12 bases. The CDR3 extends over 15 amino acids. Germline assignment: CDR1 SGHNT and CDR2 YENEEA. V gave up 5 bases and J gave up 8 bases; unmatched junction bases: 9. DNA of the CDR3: TGTGCCAGCAGCCCCGGGACAGGGGGCGTGGGAGAAGCTTTCTTT. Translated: CASSPGTGGVGEAFF.

The CDR3 coding sequence is TGTGCCAGCAGCTCCTCGCGCTACCATGCGGGGGACACAGATACGCAGTATTTT. It translates to CASSSSRYHAGDTDTQYF. V gene TRBV7-9 combines with J gene TRBJ2-3; 7 bases are a match to TRBD2. CDR1 and CDR2 (germline): SEHNR, FQNEAQ (reference sequence). V shed 4 bases, J shed 2 bases, and the junction held 15 bases outside the gene matches. This CDR3 region has 18 residues. The whole variable domain, filled in from reference TRBV7-9 and TRBJ2-3, reads DTGVSQNPRHKITKRGQNVTFRCDPISEHNRLYWYRQTLGQGPEFLTYFQNEAQLEKSRLLSDRFSAERPKGSFSTLEIQRTEQGDSAMYLCASSSSRYHAGDTDTQYFGPGTRLTVL.

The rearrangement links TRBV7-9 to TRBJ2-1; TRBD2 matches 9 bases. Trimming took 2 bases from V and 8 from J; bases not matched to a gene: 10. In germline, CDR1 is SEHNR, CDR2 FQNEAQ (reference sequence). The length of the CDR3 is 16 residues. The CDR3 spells CASSLISSGVNDEQFF. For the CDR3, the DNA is TGTGCCAGCAGCTTAATTTCTAGCGGGGTAAACGATGAGCAGTTCTTC.

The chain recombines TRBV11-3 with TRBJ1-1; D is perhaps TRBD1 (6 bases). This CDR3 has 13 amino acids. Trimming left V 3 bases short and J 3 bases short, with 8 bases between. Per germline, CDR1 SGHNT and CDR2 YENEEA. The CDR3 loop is CASSLSGDTEAFF. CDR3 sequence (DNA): TGTGCCAGCAGCTTGTCAGGGGACACTGAAGCTTTCTTT. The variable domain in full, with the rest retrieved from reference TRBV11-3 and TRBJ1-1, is EAGVVQSPRYKIIEKKQPVAFWCNPISGHNTLYWYLQNLGQGPELLIRYENEEAVDDSQLPKDRFSAERLKGVDSTLKIQPAELGDSAVYLCASSLSGDTEAFFGQGTRLTVV.

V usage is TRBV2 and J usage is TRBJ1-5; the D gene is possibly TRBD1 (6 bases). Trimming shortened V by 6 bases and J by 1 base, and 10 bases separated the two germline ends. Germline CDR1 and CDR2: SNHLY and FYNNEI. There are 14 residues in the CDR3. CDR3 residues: CASRQGLSNQPQHF. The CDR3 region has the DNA TGTGCCAGCAGGCAGGGGTTGAGCAATCAGCCCCAGCATTTT.

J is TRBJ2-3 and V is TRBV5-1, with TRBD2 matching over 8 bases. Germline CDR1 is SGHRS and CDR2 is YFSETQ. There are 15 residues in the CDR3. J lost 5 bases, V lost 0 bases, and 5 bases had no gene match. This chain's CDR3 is CASSLESGGVDTQYF. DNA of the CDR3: TGCGCCAGCAGCTTGGAGAGCGGGGGTGTAGATACGCAGTATTTT.

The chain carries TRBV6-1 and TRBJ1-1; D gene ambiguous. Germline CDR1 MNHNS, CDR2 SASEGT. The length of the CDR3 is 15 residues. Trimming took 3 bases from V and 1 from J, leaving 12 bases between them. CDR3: CASSEIIRQNTEAFF. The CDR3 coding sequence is TGTGCCAGCAGTGAGATTATCAGACAGAACACTGAAGCTTTCTTT.

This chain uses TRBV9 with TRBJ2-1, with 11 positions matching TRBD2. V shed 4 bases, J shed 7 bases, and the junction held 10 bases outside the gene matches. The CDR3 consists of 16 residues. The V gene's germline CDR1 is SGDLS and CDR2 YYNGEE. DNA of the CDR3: TGTGCCAGCAGCCCCCCGGCTAGCGGGGGGAATAATGAGCAGTTCTTC. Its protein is CASSPPASGGNNEQFF. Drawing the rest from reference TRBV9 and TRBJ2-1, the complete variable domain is DSGVTQTPKHLITATGQRVTLRCSPRSGDLSVYWYQQSLDQGLQFLIQYYNGEERAKGNILERFSAQQFPDLHSELNLSSLELGDSALYFCASSPPASGGNNEQFFGPGTRLTVL.

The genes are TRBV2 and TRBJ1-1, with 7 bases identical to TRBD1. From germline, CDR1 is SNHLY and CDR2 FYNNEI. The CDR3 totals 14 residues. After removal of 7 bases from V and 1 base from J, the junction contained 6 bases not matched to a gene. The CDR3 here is CASKEQGPNTEAFF. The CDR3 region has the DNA TGTGCCAGCAAAGAACAGGGGCCGAACACTGAAGCTTTCTTT.

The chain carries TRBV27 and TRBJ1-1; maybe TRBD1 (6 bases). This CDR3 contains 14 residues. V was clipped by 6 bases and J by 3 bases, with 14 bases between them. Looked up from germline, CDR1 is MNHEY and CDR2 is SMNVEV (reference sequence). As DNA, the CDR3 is TGTGCCAGCAGACCGCAACAGGGATACACTGAAGCTTTCTTT. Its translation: CASRPQQGYTEAFF.

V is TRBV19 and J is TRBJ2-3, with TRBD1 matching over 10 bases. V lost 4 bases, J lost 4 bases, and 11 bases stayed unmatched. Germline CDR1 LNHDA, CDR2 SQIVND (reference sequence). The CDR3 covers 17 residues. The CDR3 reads CASSTPWDRGIADTQYF. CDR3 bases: TGTGCCAGTAGTACACCCTGGGACAGGGGAATCGCAGATACGCAGTATTTT.

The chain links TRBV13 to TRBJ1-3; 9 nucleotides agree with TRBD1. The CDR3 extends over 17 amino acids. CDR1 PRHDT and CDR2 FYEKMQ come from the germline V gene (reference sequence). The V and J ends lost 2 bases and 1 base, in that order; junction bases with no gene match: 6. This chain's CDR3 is CASSLPGQGLSGNTIYF. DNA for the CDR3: TGTGCCAGCAGCTTACCGGGACAGGGTTTATCTGGAAACACCATATATTTT.

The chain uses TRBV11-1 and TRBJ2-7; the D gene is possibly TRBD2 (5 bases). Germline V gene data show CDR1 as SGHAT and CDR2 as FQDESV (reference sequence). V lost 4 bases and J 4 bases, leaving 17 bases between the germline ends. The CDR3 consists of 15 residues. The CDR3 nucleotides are TGTGCCAGCAGCTCGCCTAGCACCCAAAAATACGAGCAGTACTTC. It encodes CASSSPSTQKYEQYF.

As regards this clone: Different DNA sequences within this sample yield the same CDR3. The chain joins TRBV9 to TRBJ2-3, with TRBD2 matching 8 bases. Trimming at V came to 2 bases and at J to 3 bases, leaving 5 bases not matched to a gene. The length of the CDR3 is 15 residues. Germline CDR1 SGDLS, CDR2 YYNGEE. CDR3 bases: TGTGCCAGCAGCGTTTCGGGGGGGAGTACAGATACGCAGTATTTT. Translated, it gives CASSVSGGSTDTQYF.

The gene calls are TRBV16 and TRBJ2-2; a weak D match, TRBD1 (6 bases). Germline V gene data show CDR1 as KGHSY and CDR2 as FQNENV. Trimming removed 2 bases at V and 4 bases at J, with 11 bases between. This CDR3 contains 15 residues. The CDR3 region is CASSQDQGTTGELFF. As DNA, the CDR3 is TGTGCCAGCAGCCAAGACCAGGGGACCACCGGGGAGCTGTTTTTT.

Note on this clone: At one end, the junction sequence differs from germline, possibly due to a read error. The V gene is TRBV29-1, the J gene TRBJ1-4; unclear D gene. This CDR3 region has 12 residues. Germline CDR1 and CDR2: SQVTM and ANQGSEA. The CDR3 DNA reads TGCGGCGTCGCGGGTGGAAATGAAAAACTGTTTTTT. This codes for CGVAGGNEKLFF.

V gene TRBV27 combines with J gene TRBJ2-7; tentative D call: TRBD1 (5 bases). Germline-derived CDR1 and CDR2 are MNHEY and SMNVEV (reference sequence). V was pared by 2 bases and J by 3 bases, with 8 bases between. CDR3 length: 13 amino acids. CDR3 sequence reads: CASSLADSYEQYF. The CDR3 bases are TGTGCCAGCAGTTTAGCCGACAGCTACGAGCAGTACTTC.

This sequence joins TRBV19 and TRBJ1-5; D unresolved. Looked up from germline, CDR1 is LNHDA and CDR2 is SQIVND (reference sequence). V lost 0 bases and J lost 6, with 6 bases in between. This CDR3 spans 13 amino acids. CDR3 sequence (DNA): TGTGCCAGTAGTATAGATCGCAGTCAGCCCCAGCATTTT. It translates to CASSIDRSQPQHF.

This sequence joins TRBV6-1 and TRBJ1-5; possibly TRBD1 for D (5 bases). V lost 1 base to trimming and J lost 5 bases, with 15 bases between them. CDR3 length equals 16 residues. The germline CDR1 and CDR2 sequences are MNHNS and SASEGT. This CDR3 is CASSEVGQGGDQPQHF. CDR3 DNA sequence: TGTGCCAGCAGTGAAGTTGGGCAGGGAGGAGATCAGCCCCAGCATTTT.

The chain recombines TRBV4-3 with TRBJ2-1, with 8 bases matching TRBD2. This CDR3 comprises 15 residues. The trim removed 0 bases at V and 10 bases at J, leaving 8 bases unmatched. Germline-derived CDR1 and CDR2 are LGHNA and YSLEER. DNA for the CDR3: TGCGCCAGCAGCCAAGAGTTATCGGGGGGGCGAGAGCAGTTCTTC. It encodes CASSQELSGGREQFF.

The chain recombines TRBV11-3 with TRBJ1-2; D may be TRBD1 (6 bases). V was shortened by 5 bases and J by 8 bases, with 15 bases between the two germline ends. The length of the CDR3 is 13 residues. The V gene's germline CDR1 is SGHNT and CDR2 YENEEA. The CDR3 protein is CASSPQGFRGYTF. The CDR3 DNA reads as TGTGCCAGCAGCCCACAGGGTTTTAGGGGCTACACCTTC. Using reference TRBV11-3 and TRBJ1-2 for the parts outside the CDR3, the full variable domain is EAGVVQSPRYKIIEKKQPVAFWCNPISGHNTLYWYLQNLGQGPELLIRYENEEAVDDSQLPKDRFSAERLKGVDSTLKIQPAELGDSAVYLCASSPQGFRGYTFGSGTRLTVV.

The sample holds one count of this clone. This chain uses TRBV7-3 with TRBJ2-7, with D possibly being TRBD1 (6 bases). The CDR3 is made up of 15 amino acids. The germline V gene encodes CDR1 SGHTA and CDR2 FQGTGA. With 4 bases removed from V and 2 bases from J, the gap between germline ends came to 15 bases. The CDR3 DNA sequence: TGTGCCAGCAGCTCAGGGGCATCAGTACCCTACGAGCAGTACTTC. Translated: CASSSGASVPYEQYF.

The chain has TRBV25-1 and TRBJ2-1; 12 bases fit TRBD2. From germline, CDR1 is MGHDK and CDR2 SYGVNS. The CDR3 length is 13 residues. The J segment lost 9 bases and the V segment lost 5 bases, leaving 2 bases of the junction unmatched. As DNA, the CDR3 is TGTGCCAGCAGTCTAGCGGGGGGGCCTGAGCAGTTCTTC. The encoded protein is CASSLAGGPEQFF.

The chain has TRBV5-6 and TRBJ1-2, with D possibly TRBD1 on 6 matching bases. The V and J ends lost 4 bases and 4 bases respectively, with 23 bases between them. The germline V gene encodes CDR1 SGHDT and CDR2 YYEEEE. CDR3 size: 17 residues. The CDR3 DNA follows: TGTGCCAGCAGCACCCGGGACATGGGTGATTTTATCTATGGCTACACCTTC. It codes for CASSTRDMGDFIYGYTF.

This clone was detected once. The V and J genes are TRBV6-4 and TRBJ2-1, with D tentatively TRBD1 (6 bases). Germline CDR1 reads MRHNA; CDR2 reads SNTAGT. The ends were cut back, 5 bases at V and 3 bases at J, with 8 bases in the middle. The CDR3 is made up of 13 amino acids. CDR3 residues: CASSRDNYNEQFF. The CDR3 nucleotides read TGTGCCAGCAGTCGGGACAACTACAATGAGCAGTTCTTC.

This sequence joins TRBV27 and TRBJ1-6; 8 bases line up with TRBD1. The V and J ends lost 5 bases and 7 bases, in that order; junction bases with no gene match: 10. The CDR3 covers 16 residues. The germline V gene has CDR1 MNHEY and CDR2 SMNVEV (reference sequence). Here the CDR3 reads CASSPYRQGKNSPLHF. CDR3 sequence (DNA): TGTGCCAGCAGTCCTTACCGACAGGGGAAAAATTCACCCCTCCACTTT.

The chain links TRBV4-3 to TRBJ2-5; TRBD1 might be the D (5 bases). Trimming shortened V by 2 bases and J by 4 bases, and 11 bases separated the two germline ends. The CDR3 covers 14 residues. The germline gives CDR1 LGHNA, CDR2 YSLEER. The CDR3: CASSQLMGPETQYF. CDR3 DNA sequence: TGCGCCAGCAGCCAATTGATGGGGCCAGAGACCCAGTACTTC.